This TCR beta chain was documented in a study of CD8+CD57+ T cells in acquired aplastic anemia. Across the study: Sorted CD4+ and CD8+ cells yielded DNA averaging about 2.9 ug. Study-wide points: Shared by patients and controls, 25 to 30 CD8+ CDR3s were abundant in patients.

Profiling that covered TCR beta VDJ and CDR3 relied on genomic DNA as its template. One entry per CDR3 protein, called by TCRdb with MiXCR from the reads. The sample yields around 430,000 distinct CDR3 sequences, around 30% seen once. Whoever was chosen for sequencing had shown CD8+CD57+ cell expansion by flow cytometry. The enrolled patients all had severe acquired aplastic anemia. This clonotype was counted only a few times. What it recognizes is unknown. Compared with germline, one end of the junction differs, possibly owing to a read error. The germline V gene has CDR1 ENHRY and CDR2 SYGVKD. CDR3 length: 17 amino acids.

This receptor was taken from a human donor with aplastic anemia. The specimen was sorted CD4+, CD8+, or CD8+CD57+ T cells (not recorded which) from PBMCs. This chain connects TRBV10-3 to TRBJ1-2; 9 nucleotides line up with TRBD1. The CDR3, as DNA: TGTGCCAGCAGTGTAGTACCGGGGACAGGGACCGGTTATGGCTACACCTTC. Amino acid sequence: CASSVVPGTGTGYGYTF.